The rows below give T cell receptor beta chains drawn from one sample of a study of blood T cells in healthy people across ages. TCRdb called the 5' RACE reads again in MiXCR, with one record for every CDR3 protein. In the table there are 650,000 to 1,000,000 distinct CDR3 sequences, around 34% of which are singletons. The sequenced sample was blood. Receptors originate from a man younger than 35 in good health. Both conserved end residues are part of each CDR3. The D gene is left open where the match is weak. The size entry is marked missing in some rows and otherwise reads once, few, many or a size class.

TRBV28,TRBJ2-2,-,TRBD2,TGTGCCAGCAGGCCGGGACTAGCGGGGGAAACCGGGGAGCTGTTTTTT,CASRPGLAGETGELFF
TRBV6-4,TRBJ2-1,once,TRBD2,TGTGCCAGCAGTGGACTAGCGGGGGGGCCCAATGAGCAGTTCTTC,CASSGLAGGPNEQFF
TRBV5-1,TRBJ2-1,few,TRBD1,TGCGCCAGCAGCCTTTGGACAGGGGGCAATGAGCAGTTCTTC,CASSLWTGGNEQFF
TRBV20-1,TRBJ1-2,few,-,TGCAGTGCTAGAGTTTTAAACGGGGCGAACCAAGGACGCGGCTACACCTTC,CSARVLNGANQGRGYTF
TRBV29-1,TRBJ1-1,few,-,TGCAGCGGATGGGGAGCTGAAGCTTTCTTT,CSGWGAEAFF
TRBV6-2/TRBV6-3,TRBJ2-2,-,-,TGTGCCAGCAGTTATTGGGATCACACCGGGGAGCTGTTTTTT,CASSYWDHTGELFF
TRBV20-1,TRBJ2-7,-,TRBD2,TGCAGTGCTAGAGATTCTAGCGGGACCCACTTACAGAATGAGCAGTACTTC,CSARDSSGTHLQNEQYF
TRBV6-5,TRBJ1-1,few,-,TGTGCCAGCAGTTATAGAGGCCTGAACACTGAAGCTTTCTTT,CASSYRGLNTEAFF
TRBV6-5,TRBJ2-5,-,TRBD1,TGTGCCAGCAGCGGGGACAGGACACAGTACTTC,CASSGDRTQYF
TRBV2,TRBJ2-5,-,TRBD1,TGTGCCAGCACAAGGGCCAGGGGGCAAGTGGAGACCCAGTACTTC,CASTRARGQVETQYF
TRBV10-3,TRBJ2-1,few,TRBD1,TGTGCCATCAGTCTCGACAGGGGATACAATGAGCAGTTCTTC,CAISLDRGYNEQFF
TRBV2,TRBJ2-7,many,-,TGTGCCAGCCGCCTCAACTCCTACGAGCAGTACTTC,CASRLNSYEQYF
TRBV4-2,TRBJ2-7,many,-,TGTGCCAGCAGCCGGCAGACAGCCTACGAGCAGTACTTC,CASSRQTAYEQYF
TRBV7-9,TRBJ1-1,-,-,TGTGCCAGCAGCTTCAGGGAGGGAAGGGCTGAAGCTTTCTTT,CASSFREGRAEAFF
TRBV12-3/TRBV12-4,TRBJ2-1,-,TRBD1,TGTGCCAGCAGCCCCGGGACAGGGATCCATGAGCAGTTCTTC,CASSPGTGIHEQFF
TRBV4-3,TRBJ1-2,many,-,TGCGCCAGCAGCTCGTCTAGGGAAAACTATGGCTACACCTTC,CASSSSRENYGYTF
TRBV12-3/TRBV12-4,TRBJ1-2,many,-,TGTGCCAGCACTCCGTCCCCCACCGGAGCCGACTATGGCTACACCTTC,CASTPSPTGADYGYTF
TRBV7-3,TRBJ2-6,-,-,TGTGCCAGCAGCTTAATAGCCCTTGCTGGGGCCAACGTCCTGACTTTC,CASSLIALAGANVLTF
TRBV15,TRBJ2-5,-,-,TGTGCCACCAGAGGGATTACACGAGTACAAGAGACCCAGTACTTC,CATRGITRVQETQYF
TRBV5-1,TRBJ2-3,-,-,TGCGCCAGCAGCTTGGCCGGCCTAGAATCAGATACGCAGTATTTT,CASSLAGLESDTQYF
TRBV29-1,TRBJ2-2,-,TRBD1,TGCAGCGTTGCAGGACAGGGGCACACCGGGGAGCTGTTTTTT,CSVAGQGHTGELFF
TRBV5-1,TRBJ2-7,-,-,TGCGCCAGCTGCAACCGGGGTAAGCGGCTTAACGAGCAGTACTTC,CASCNRGKRLNEQYF
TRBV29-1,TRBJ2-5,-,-,TGCAGCGTTGAAGCTGTGGGATCAGAGACCCAGTACTTC,CSVEAVGSETQYF
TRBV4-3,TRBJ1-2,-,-,TGCGCCAGCAGCCAAGATTTGAGGGACCCCCACTATGGCTACACCTTC,CASSQDLRDPHYGYTF
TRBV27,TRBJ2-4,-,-,TGTGCCGCCCGGGACAACAAAAACATTCAGTACTTC,CAARDNKNIQYF
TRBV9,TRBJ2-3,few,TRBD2,TGTGCCAGCACCCCAGGTAGCGGGGGAGGGGGCACAGATACGCAGTATTTT,CASTPGSGGGGTDTQYF
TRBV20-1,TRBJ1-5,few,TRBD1,TGCAGTGCTAGTCGACAGGGGGCAAGACAGCCCCAGCATTTT,CSASRQGARQPQHF
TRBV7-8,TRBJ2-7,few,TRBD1,TGTGCCAGCAGCTCGTCCGGGACAGGCGAGCAGTACTTC,CASSSSGTGEQYF
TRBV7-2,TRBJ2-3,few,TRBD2,TGTGCCAGCAGCTCGGGACTAAGAAGCACAGATACGCAGTATTTT,CASSSGLRSTDTQYF
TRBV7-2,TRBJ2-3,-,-,TGTGCCAGCAGCCCTCCCCCAAGCACAGATACGCAGTATTTT,CASSPPPSTDTQYF
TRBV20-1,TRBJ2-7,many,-,TGCAGCCCGGAGACCAGAATGAACGAGCAGTACTTC,CSPETRMNEQYF
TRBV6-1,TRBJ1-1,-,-,TGTGCCAGCAGTGAATTTCGGCAGGTAGCTTTCTTT,CASSEFRQVAFF
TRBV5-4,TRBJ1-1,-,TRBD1,TGTGCCAGCAGCTCGGAGGGACAGGGGCCGTTGAACACTGAAGCTTTCTTT,CASSSEGQGPLNTEAFF
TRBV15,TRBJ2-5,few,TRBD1,TGTGCCACCAGCAGAGATGAGATAGGACAGGGTCAGGAGACCCAGTACTTC,CATSRDEIGQGQETQYF
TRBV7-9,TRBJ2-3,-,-,TGTGCCAGCAGCTTAGGGACACAAAGGGGTACGCAGTATTTT,CASSLGTQRGTQYF
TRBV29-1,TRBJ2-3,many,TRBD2,TGCAGCGTCCGAGCGGGGGCCAACACAGATACGCAGTATTTT,CSVRAGANTDTQYF
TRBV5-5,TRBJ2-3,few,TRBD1,TGTGCCAGCAGCCAGGGGACAGCCACAGATACGCAGTATTTT,CASSQGTATDTQYF
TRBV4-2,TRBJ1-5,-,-,TGTGCCAGCAGCCAACAACCCTCAGGGGTCAGCAATCAGCCCCAGCATTTT,CASSQQPSGVSNQPQHF
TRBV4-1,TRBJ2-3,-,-,TGCGCCAGCAGCAAAAGCCCTTATACACAGCTTCCTAGCACAGATACGCAGTATTTT,CASSKSPYTQLPSTDTQYF
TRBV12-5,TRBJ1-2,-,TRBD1,TGTGCTAGTGGGTTTGCGGTAAAGGGTCGGGACAGCGGTGGCTACACCTTC,CASGFAVKGRDSGGYTF
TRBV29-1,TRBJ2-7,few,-,TGCAGCGTTGCGTCGAGGAATGAGCAGTACTTC,CSVASRNEQYF
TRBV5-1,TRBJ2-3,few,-,TGCGCCAGCAGCTCCGCGGGACGTATCGCAGATACACAGTATTTT,CASSSAGRIADTQYF
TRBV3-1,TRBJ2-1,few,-,TGTGCCAGCAGCCAAAGCCGAACAGGCACGAGCTCCTACAATGAGCAGTTCTTC,CASSQSRTGTSSYNEQFF
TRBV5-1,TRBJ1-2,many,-,TGCGCCAGCAGCTTGGTAACCAGGGACTATGGCTACACCTTC,CASSLVTRDYGYTF
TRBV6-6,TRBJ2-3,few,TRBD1,TGTGCCAGCAGTTACGAAGGACAGGGGAGTAGCACAGATACGCAGTATTTT,CASSYEGQGSSTDTQYF
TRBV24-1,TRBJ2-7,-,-,TGTGCCACCAGTGGCGTTCAGGGGAATGAGCAGTACTTC,CATSGVQGNEQYF
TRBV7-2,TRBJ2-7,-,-,TGTGCCAGCAGCTTAATTTTTCTTGGGGACAATGAGCAGTACTTC,CASSLIFLGDNEQYF
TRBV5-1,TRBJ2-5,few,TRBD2,TGCGCCAGCAGCTTCCGGACTAGCGGGGACGGTTACAATGAGCAGTACTTC,CASSFRTSGDGYNEQYF
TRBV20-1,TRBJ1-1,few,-,TGCAGTGCTAGAGATGGGGCGTGGGGGACTGAAGCTTTCTTT,CSARDGAWGTEAFF